Included here is one TCR beta chain sequence, with context. An end of the junction differs from the germline gene, which may be a read error. All enrollees were about 18 to 89 years old and from 24 US areas. Each participant's cohort was designated according to participant-reported clinical history. This specimen comes from a study of blood T cell repertoires in COVID-19. Study overall: Collection of acute and convalescent COVID-19 samples took place in the United States, Italy and Spain.

Original analysis: Nucleated cell counts were estimated from reference gene primer amplification. Using immunoSEQ multiplex PCR, the repertoire was profiled, and TCRdb retains in-frame clones only, with some absent. V and J calls and clone size follow that table, whereas D and trimming were derived from the DNA. The sample yields about 200,000 clones, roughly 89% seen once. This CDR3 region has 15 residues. Germline V lookup: CDR1 SNHLY, CDR2 FYNNEI. What was sequenced was PBMCs or T cells enriched from blood (not recorded which). The clonotype originates from a woman aged 25-40 years with acute COVID-19. The V and J genes are TRBV2 and TRBJ1-2, with 8 bases matching TRBD1. CDR3 in amino acids: CASRDRANTLYDYTF. Written as DNA, the CDR3 is TGTGCCAGCAGGGACAGGGCCAATACACTCTATGACTACACCTTC.